These 7 T cell receptor beta chains came from one sample sequenced in a study of blood T cell repertoires in COVID-19. Clones were sequenced by immunoSEQ multiplex PCR, and TCRdb holds only the in-frame ones, with some missing. Of about 190,000 clones in the sample, about 88% were seen once. Material for sequencing was PBMCs or T cells enriched from blood (not recorded which). The receptors here all came from a woman aged 25 to 39 who had recovered from COVID-19.

The chain uses TRBV7-3 and TRBJ2-1, with 7 bases fitting TRBD1. The V segment lost 4 bases and the J segment 9 bases; nucleotides outside the gene matches: 9. The CDR3 runs to 14 residues. CDR1 is SGHTA and CDR2 is FQGTGA in the germline V gene. CDR3 region: CASSSQTGWGEQFF. The CDR3 bases are TGTGCCAGCAGCTCCCAGACAGGGTGGGGTGAGCAGTTCTTC.

The chain combines TRBV9 with TRBJ2-3; 9 nucleotides align to TRBD2. CDR1 and CDR2 from the germline V gene are SGDLS and YYNGEE. Losses at the gene ends were 0 bases for V and 5 bases for J; bases not matched to a gene: 4. This CDR3 is 15 amino acids long. CDR3 DNA sequence: TGTGCCAGCAGCGTAGATGCGGGAGGGCTAGATACGCAGTATTTT. As protein: CASSVDAGGLDTQYF.

This chain links TRBV3-1 (or the pseudogene TRBV3-2) with TRBJ2-5; D is unclear. V lost 0 bases and J 4 bases, leaving 3 bases between the germline ends. Germline CDR1 is LGHDT and CDR2 is YNNKEL (reference sequence). CDR3 length equals 12 residues. The chain's CDR3 is CASSQDGETQYF. The CDR3 coding sequence is TGTGCCAGCAGCCAAGACGGAGAGACCCAGTACTTC.

Of note for this clone: Other nucleotide sequences in the sample specify the same CDR3. This sequence joins TRBV28 and TRBJ1-4, with 9 bases identical to TRBD1. The CDR3 consists of 14 residues. V shed 5 bases and J 8 bases; nucleotides not matched to a gene: 6. Germline V CDR1 and CDR2: MDHEN, SYDVKM. The CDR3 coding sequence is TGTGCCAGCAGTCTACAGGGGGCGAGAGAAAAACTGTTTTTT. It encodes CASSLQGAREKLFF.

This chain uses TRBV5-1 with TRBJ2-7, with D possibly being TRBD2 (5 bases). V was shortened by 0 bases and J by 4 bases, with 8 bases between the two germline ends. Germline V gene lookup returns CDR1 SGHRS and CDR2 YFSETQ. CDR3 length: 13 residues. The CDR3 here is CASSLASQYEQYF. Written as DNA, the CDR3 is TGCGCCAGCAGCTTGGCTAGCCAGTACGAGCAGTACTTC. The full variable domain, completed using reference TRBV5-1 and TRBJ2-7, is KAGVTQTPRYLIKTRGQQVTLSCSPISGHRSVSWYQQTPGQGLQFLFEYFSETQRNKGNFPGRFSGRQFSNSRSEMNVSTLELGDSALYLCASSLASQYEQYFGPGTRLTVT.

This chain joins TRBV5-4 and TRBJ1-4; no firm D call. CDR1 is SGHNT, CDR2 YYREEE, per germline (reference sequence). CDR3 size: 14 residues. V was shortened by 4 bases and J by 8 bases, with 15 bases between the two germline ends. DNA of the CDR3: TGTGCCAGCAGCCAAAGATCCACCGGGGAAAAACTGTTTTTT. Its translation is CASSQRSTGEKLFF.

The chain carries TRBV28 and TRBJ1-3; maybe TRBD1 (5 bases). The V end lost 1 base, the J end lost 2 bases, and 12 bases lay between the germline ends. Looked up from germline, CDR1 is MDHEN and CDR2 is SYDVKM. CDR3 length: 16 residues. CDR3 amino acids: CASSLLQGAAGNTIYF. CDR3 DNA sequence: TGTGCCAGCAGTTTATTGCAGGGTGCGGCTGGAAACACCATATATTTT.